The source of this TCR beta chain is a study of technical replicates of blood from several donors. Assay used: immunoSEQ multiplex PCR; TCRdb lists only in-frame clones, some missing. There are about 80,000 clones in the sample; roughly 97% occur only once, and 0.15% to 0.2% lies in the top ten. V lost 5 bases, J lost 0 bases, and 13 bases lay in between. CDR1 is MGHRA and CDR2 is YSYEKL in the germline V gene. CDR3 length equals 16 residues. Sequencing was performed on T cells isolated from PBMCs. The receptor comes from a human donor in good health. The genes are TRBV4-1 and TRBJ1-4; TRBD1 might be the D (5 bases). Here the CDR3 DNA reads TGCGCCAGCAGCACTCTGGGGACTACAACTAATGAAAAACTGTTTTTT. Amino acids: CASSTLGTTTNEKLFF.